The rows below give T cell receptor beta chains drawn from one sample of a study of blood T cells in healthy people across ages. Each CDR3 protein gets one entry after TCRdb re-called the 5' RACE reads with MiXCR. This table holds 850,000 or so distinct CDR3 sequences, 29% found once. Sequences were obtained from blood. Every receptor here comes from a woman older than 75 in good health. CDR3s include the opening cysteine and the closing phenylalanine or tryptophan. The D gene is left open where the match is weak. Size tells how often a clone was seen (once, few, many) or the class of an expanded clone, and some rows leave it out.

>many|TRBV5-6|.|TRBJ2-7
TGTGCCAGCAGCGTCGGGATGGGGGGCTACGAGCAGTACTTC
CASSVGMGGYEQYF
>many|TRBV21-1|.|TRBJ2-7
TGTGCCAGCAGCAAATTCCCAGGGGAAAGCTCCTACGAGCAGTACTTC
CASSKFPGESSYEQYF
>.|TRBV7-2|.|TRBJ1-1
TGTGCCAGCAGCTTAGGGGCAGTACTCGGCAGGAACACTGAAGCTTTCTTT
CASSLGAVLGRNTEAFF
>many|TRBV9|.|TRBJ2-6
TGTGCCAGCAGCGTAAGGAGGAGTGGGGCCAACGTCCTGACTTTC
CASSVRRSGANVLTF
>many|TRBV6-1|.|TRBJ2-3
TGTGCCAGCAGTGCGACAGCTTGGTATGGTATCACAGATACGCAGTATTTT
CASSATAWYGITDTQYF
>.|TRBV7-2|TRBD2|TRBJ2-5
TGTGCCAGCAGCTTAGGAACCTACCGGGGGGGGGAGACCCAGTACTTC
CASSLGTYRGGETQYF
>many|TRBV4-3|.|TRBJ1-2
TGCGCCAGCAGCCAAGATCGATCAGCTAACTATGGCTACACCTTC
CASSQDRSANYGYTF
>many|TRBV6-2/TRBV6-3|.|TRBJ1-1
TGTGCCAGCAGGCACGCGGGTGGCACTGAAGCTTTCTTT
CASRHAGGTEAFF
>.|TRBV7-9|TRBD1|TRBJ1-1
TGTGCCAGCAGCTTCTACCTACAGGGGAAGAACACTGAAGCTTTCTTT
CASSFYLQGKNTEAFF
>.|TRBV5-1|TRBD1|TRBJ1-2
TGCGCCAGCAGCCCCAAGGGACAGTCCTATGGCTACACCTTC
CASSPKGQSYGYTF
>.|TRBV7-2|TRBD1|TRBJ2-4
TGTGCCAGCAGCGACAGGGGTCGTGGGATTCAGTACTTC
CASSDRGRGIQYF
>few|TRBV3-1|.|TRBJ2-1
TGTGCCAGCAGCCTTCTGACTAATAAGGCCAGCTCCTACAATGAGCAGTTCTTC
CASSLLTNKASSYNEQFF
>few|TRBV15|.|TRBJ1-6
TGTGCCACCAGCGGCGACTCATCGGGTAATTCACCCCTCCACTTT
CATSGDSSGNSPLHF
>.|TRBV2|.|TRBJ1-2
TGTGCCAGCCCCGACTTCAGGGGTGAATACTATGGCTACACCTTC
CASPDFRGEYYGYTF
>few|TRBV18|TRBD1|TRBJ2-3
TGTGCCAGCTCACAACTGAGCAGGGGGCTTGGAACAGATACGCAGTATTTT
CASSQLSRGLGTDTQYF
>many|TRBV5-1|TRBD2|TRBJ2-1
TGCGCCAGCAGCTTGTTTGGCGGGGGGGCTTACAATGAGCAGTTCTTC
CASSLFGGGAYNEQFF
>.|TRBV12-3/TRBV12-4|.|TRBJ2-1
TGTGCCAGCAGCCGGACTGTCTACAATGAGCAGTTCTTC
CASSRTVYNEQFF
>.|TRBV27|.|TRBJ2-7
TGTACCAGCTCCCCAAGAGGATCCTACGAGCAGTACTTC
CTSSPRGSYEQYF
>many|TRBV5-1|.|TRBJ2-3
TGCGCCAGCAGCTTTTCCCCCTTGGATATTTTAGCAGATACGCAGTATTTT
CASSFSPLDILADTQYF
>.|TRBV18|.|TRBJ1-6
TGTGCCAGCTCAATTCAGGAGGGAGTGACATCACCCCTCCACTTT
CASSIQEGVTSPLHF
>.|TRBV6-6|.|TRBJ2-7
TGTGCCAGCAGGCCGGGACGTATCTTCGGCTCCCACAATGAGCAGTACTTC
CASRPGRIFGSHNEQYF
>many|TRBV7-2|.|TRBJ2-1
TGTGCCAGCAGCTTAGGGGGGGCAACGAATGAGCAGTTCTTC
CASSLGGATNEQFF
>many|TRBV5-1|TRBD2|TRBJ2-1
TGCGCCAGCAGCTTGGCCGGAGCGGGGGGGCACGGGCAGTTCTTC
CASSLAGAGGHGQFF
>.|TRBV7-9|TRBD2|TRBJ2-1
TGTGCCAGCAGCTTAGTTACTAGCGGGAGAAATGAGCAGTTCTTC
CASSLVTSGRNEQFF
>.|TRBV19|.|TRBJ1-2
TGTGCCAGTAGTAAAGGGGAAGGCTATGGCTACACCTTC
CASSKGEGYGYTF
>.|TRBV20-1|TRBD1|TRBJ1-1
TGCAGTGCTTCTATGACAGGGAAGCACACTGAAGCTTTCTTT
CSASMTGKHTEAFF
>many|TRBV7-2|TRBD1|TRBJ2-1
TGTGCCAGCAGCTTAAAAGGGGGCGAGCAGTTCTTC
CASSLKGGEQFF
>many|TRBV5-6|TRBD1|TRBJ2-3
TGTGCCAGCAGCCCCGCGGGACAGGGATATGGAGATACGCAGTATTTT
CASSPAGQGYGDTQYF
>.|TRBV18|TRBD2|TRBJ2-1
TGTGCCAGCTCACAAGGGACTAGCGGGGGCAATGAGCACTTCTTC
CASSQGTSGGNEHFF
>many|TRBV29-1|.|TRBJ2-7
TGCAGCGTTGTTATTGGGCAGGGCCACTACGAGCAGTACTTC
CSVVIGQGHYEQYF
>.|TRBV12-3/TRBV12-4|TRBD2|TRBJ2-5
TGTGCCAGCAGTTCCACCGGACTAGCGGGCGGTTCGAAGCAGTACTTC
CASSSTGLAGGSKQYF
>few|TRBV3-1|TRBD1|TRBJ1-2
TGTGCCAGCAGCCAGCCCGGGACAGGGGGCGTAGGAGGCGGCTACACCTTC
CASSQPGTGGVGGGYTF
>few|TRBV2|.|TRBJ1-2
TGTGCCAGCAGTGATATAAGGTCTCCAAACTATGGCTACACCTTC
CASSDIRSPNYGYTF
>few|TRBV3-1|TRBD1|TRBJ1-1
TGTGCCAGCAGCCAAGCGGGACAGCCTTTCTTT
CASSQAGQPFF
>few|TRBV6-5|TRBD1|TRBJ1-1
TGTGCCAGCACCAACAGGGGTTTGAACACTGAAGCTTTCTTT
CASTNRGLNTEAFF
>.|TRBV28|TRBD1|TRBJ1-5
TGTGCCAGCAAGGGACAGAACAATCAGCCCCAGCATTTT
CASKGQNNQPQHF
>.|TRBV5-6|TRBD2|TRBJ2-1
TGTGCCAGCAGGTTGAGGTCTACTAGCGGAGTAAATGAGCAGTTCTTC
CASRLRSTSGVNEQFF
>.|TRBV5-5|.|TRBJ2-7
TGTGCCAGCAGCTTGGGGCTTGTGGGGCGCGGGTACTTC
CASSLGLVGRGYF
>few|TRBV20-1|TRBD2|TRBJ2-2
TGCAGTGCTAGAGATCAGCGCGGGGGGGCCGGGGAGCTGTTTTTT
CSARDQRGGAGELFF
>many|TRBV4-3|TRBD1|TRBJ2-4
TGCGCCAGCAGCCAAGCCCTACAGGGGGCCCAAAACATTCAGTACTTC
CASSQALQGAQNIQYF
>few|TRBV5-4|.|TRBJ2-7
TGTGCCAGCAGCTTGTATGGGGAGGACGAGCAGTACTTC
CASSLYGEDEQYF
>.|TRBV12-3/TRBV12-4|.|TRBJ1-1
TGTGCCAGCAGTTTAGACGTAGGCAGTGAAGCTTTCTTT
CASSLDVGSEAFF
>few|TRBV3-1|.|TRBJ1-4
TGTGCCAGCAGCCAAGGAGGGCAGTTTAATGAAAAAATGTTTTTT
CASSQGGQFNEKMFF
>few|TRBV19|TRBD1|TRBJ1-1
TGTGCCAGTAGTATAGATCCCGGGACAGTGCGTACTGAAGCTTTCTTT
CASSIDPGTVRTEAFF
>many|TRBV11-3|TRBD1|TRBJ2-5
TGTGCCAGCAGCACGACAGGGGCCGAGACCCAGTACTTC
CASSTTGAETQYF